This T cell receptor beta chain stems from a study of T cell responses to AZD1222 COVID-19 vaccine. Study in general: Whether given at about 4 or about 12 weeks, second doses were pooled.

Worth noting for this clone: As yet, its antigen is unknown.

Germline assignment: CDR1 KGHDR and CDR2 SFDVKD. This CDR3 is built from 20 residues. The V end lost 1 base, the J end lost 8 bases, and 28 bases lay between the germline ends. Here immunoSEQ multiplex PCR was the method, and the copy in TCRdb shows in-frame clones only, minus some. The repertoire holds approximately 190,000 clones, with about 92% as singletons. Study-wide points: Across spike, vaccine-associated CD4 TCRs were found, dominant at 160-218 and 743-854. Per reports, nearly half of all spike-specific TCRs target regions that are unmutated in variants. Donors were chiefly white British, with a greater number of females, and clonal diversity was perhaps underestimated.

The sequence was obtained from an adult in good health. The chain is built from TRBV24-1 and TRBJ2-2; D is possibly TRBD2 (6 bases). Source: peripheral blood, taken on day 0 of AZD1222 vaccination. The CDR3 here is CATSDFRGTEEGGRPGELFF. CDR3 in DNA: TGTGCCACCAGTGATTTTCGGGGGACTGAGGAGGGAGGCCGTCCGGGGGAGCTGTTTTTT.